A single sample is the source of the 5 T cell receptor beta chains below, sequenced in a study of OX40 agonist ivuxolimab in advanced cancers. The library came from the immunoSEQ multiplex PCR assay. The clones in this table, taken by TCRdb from immuneACCESS, are in-frame only. Not every clone is retained; where verified, under half of the shortfall comes from an unresolved V gene, and the cause of the rest is unknown. The sample table holds 30,000 to 35,000 clones, of which 65% to 85% were seen once. Just over 14% of the sample is held by the ten biggest clonotypes. Sequenced here: CD4+ or CD8+ T cells sorted from blood, sampled in a trial of the OX40 agonist ivuxolimab. The receptors shown here come from an adult with an advanced solid tumor such as melanoma, head and neck, liver or kidney cancer.

The chain carries TRBV4-1 and TRBJ1-2; D might be TRBD1 (6 bases). This CDR3 has 17 residues. Germline V CDR1 and CDR2: MGHRA, YSYEKL. V was cut by 0 bases and J by 7 bases, with 21 bases left in between. CDR3 sequence: CASSQDLRGLDFGGYTF. In DNA, the CDR3 is TGCGCCAGCAGCCAAGATCTCAGGGGCTTGGATTTCGGTGGCTACACCTTC.

The rearrangement links TRBV5-1 to TRBJ1-6; 7 bases line up with TRBD1. CDR3 length: 14 residues. Germline-derived CDR1 and CDR2 are SGHRS and YFSETQ. After removal of 4 bases from V and 7 bases from J, the junction contained 5 bases not matched to a gene. This CDR3 reads CASSVPTGNSPLHF. The CDR3 DNA is TGCGCCAGCAGCGTACCGACAGGGAATTCACCCCTCCACTTT.

This clone was observed a few times. The chain's CDR3 is CASSLLQETQYF. The CDR3 DNA follows: TGTGCCAGCAGCCTTTTACAAGAGACCCAGTACTTC. The genes are TRBV5-6 and TRBJ2-5; D call uncertain. CDR1 is SGHDT, CDR2 YYEEEE, per germline. The CDR3 is made up of 12 amino acids. With 4 bases removed from V and 2 bases from J, the gap between germline ends came to 6 bases. Combining the CDR3 with reference TRBV5-6 and TRBJ2-5 gives the whole variable domain DAGVTQSPTHLIKTRGQQVTLRCSPKSGHDTVSWYQQALGQGPQFIFQYYEEEERQRGNFPDRFSGHQFPNYSSELNVNALLLGDSALYLCASSLLQETQYFGPGTRLLVL.

The V and J genes are TRBV5-1 and TRBJ2-1; 11 nucleotides line up with TRBD2. Trimming removed 0 bases from V and 14 bases from J; junction bases left unmatched: 4. This CDR3 is built from 13 residues. CDR1 and CDR2 from the germline V gene are SGHRS and YFSETQ. DNA of the CDR3: TGCGCCAGCAGCTTGGCGACTAGCGGGACAGAGTTCTTC. Residues: CASSLATSGTEFF.

V and J are TRBV5-1 and TRBJ1-1; D is perhaps TRBD1 (5 bases). Per germline, CDR1 SGHRS and CDR2 YFSETQ. This CDR3 has 14 residues. V was trimmed by 1 base and J by 2 bases, leaving 9 bases between them. CDR3 DNA: TGCGCCAGCAGCTTGTCCGGGGGAAACACTGAAGCTTTCTTT. It yields the protein CASSLSGGNTEAFF.